This T cell receptor beta chain was profiled in a study of long-term antiretroviral therapy in people with HIV. An immunoSEQ assay, version v3.0, was performed at survey level. TCRdb's table, derived via immunoSEQ multiplex PCR, lists solely in-frame clones and lacks some. This table has tens of thousands of clones, around 90% appearing once. The study, taken as a whole, reports: Pre-ART expanded clones dominated the repertoire at every time point. With ART, diversity went up but was still lower than in transplant donor controls.

J was trimmed by 1 base and V by 0 bases; bases with no gene match: 6. Germline V lookup: CDR1 SGHRS, CDR2 YFSETQ. There are 16 residues in the CDR3. The sample holds one count of this clone. Its specificity is unknown. The sequencing used unsorted PBMCs, collected 1.1 years after starting antiretroviral therapy. This clonotype was obtained from a man between 18 and 35 years old with HIV. This rearrangement joins TRBV5-1 to TRBJ2-7; TRBD2 matches 8 bases. The CDR3 is CASSLAPAGVSYEQYF. For the CDR3, the DNA is TGCGCCAGCAGCTTGGCCCCAGCGGGAGTATCCTACGAGCAGTACTTC.